What follows describes a single TCR beta chain. PCR involved 60 Vbeta and 13 Jbeta primers. Repertoires were generated with immunoSEQ multiplex PCR, while TCRdb's copy carries only in-frame clones and drops some. The sample consists of around 100,000 clones, over 65% of them appearing once. The source of the sample is a study of cytomegalovirus exposure and HLA in healthy donors. Study as a whole: Unique TCRs numbering about 85 million, obtained from HLA-typed donors, made up an early data release.

Germline trimming cut 6 bases from V and 0 bases from J; bases unmatched to any gene: 5. Germline V gene lookup returns CDR1 SGHAT and CDR2 FQDESV (reference sequence). There are 15 residues in the CDR3. Source material: PBMCs. The genes are TRBV11-1 and TRBJ2-7; TRBD1 matches 10 bases. This receptor was obtained from a woman in her thirties in good health and CMV-seronegative. The DNA for the CDR3 is TGTGCCAGCAGGAGGGGACAGGGGACCTCCTACGAGCAGTACTTC. Residues: CASRRGQGTSYEQYF.